The 27 T cell receptor beta chains below come from one sample, sequenced in a study of T cell repertoires in aging, cancer and after chemotherapy. Multiplex touch-down PCR with TRB-A/B primers amplified rearranged V-D-J TRB sequences. One entry per CDR3 protein, called by TCRdb with MiXCR from the multiplex PCR reads. The sample shows some 10,000 distinct CDR3 sequences, roughly 29% of them seen only once. TCR beta rearrangements were amplified from peripheral blood genomic DNA. The material sequenced was blood. Source of these receptors: a human donor in good health.

This clonotype is large (0.1 to 1%). V usage is TRBV29-1 and J usage is TRBJ1-2; no reliable D call. This CDR3 has 10 residues. Germline CDR1 reads SQVTM; CDR2 reads ANQGSEA. The CDR3 region has the DNA TGCCCCGTTAAATGGACTGGCTACACCTTC. Protein sequence: CPVKWTGYTF.

This clonotype is deemed medium-sized. The chain combines TRBV6-5 with TRBJ1-2, with D perhaps TRBD1 (5 bases). In germline, CDR1 is MNHEY, CDR2 SVGAGI. V lost 7 bases and J lost 0, with 15 bases in between. The CDR3 totals 15 residues. CDR3 nucleotides: TGTGCCAGCACCCCTCGGCAGGGAGCTAACTATGGCTACACCTTC. It codes for CASTPRQGANYGYTF.

This rearrangement joins TRBV7-2 to TRBJ2-5; possible D gene TRBD1, 6 bases. The germline V gene encodes CDR1 SGHTA and CDR2 FQGNSA. V was clipped by 4 bases and J by 5 bases, with 14 bases between them. The CDR3 consists of 14 residues. CDR3 coding DNA: TGTGCCAGCAGCTGGGGACATAATGGGGAGACCCAGTACTTC. It specifies CASSWGHNGETQYF.

This clonotype appeared a single time. The J gene is TRBJ2-5, the V gene TRBV19; no clear D gene. Trimming took off 5 bases at V and 5 bases at J, with 3 bases between the two ends. Germline V CDR1 and CDR2: LNHDA, SQIVND (reference sequence). The CDR3 has 10 residues. The CDR3 coding sequence is TGTGCCAGTAGTGCGGAGACCCAGTACTTC. Residues: CASSAETQYF.

The chain recombines TRBV18 with TRBJ1-5; D ambiguous. Germline CDR1 is KGHSH and CDR2 is LQKENI. This CDR3 spans 13 amino acids. V lost 4 bases to trimming and J lost 7 bases, with 11 bases between them. CDR3 protein: CASSLERNQPQHF. CDR3 nucleotides: TGTGCCAGCTCACTAGAGCGGAACCAGCCCCAGCATTTT.

This clonotype was counted between two and nine times. V gene TRBV13 combines with J gene TRBJ1-2; possibly TRBD1 for D (6 bases). Trimming stripped 5 bases from V and 3 bases from J, with 22 bases between. The CDR3 has 17 residues. Per germline, CDR1 PRHDT and CDR2 FYEKMQ (reference sequence). CDR3 loop: CASSVRQEAILHYGYTF. CDR3 bases: TGTGCCAGCAGCGTCCGACAGGAGGCCATTCTACACTATGGCTACACCTTC. Drawing the rest from reference TRBV13 and TRBJ1-2, the complete variable domain is AAGVIQSPRHLIKEKRETATLKCYPIPRHDTVYWYQQGPGQDPQFLISFYEKMQSDKGSIPDRFSAQQFSDYHSELNMSSLELGDSALYFCASSVRQEAILHYGYTFGSGTRLTVV.

This clonotype is categorized as medium-sized. The V call is TRBV19, the J call TRBJ1-6; the D gene is possibly TRBD1 (6 bases). Trimming cost V 8 bases and J 7 bases, with 12 bases left between them. Germline V gene data show CDR1 as LNHDA and CDR2 as SQIVND (reference sequence). This CDR3 has 13 amino acids. Written as DNA, the CDR3 is TGTGCCAGTTCACAGGGCGTGAATTCACCCCTCCACTTT. It translates to CASSQGVNSPLHF.

J is TRBJ2-7 and V is TRBV13; 7 bases align to TRBD1. Germline trimming cut 3 bases from V and 0 bases from J; bases unmatched to any gene: 8. CDR1 PRHDT and CDR2 FYEKMQ come from the germline V gene (reference sequence). The CDR3 is 16 residues long. The CDR3 here is CASSLDFRDSSYEQYF. In DNA form, the CDR3 reads TGTGCCAGCAGCTTGGACTTTCGGGACAGCTCCTACGAGCAGTACTTC. The full variable domain, in which reference TRBV13 and TRBJ2-7 provide the parts outside the CDR3, is AAGVIQSPRHLIKEKRETATLKCYPIPRHDTVYWYQQGPGQDPQFLISFYEKMQSDKGSIPDRFSAQQFSDYHSELNMSSLELGDSALYFCASSLDFRDSSYEQYFGPGTRLTVT.

By share, this clonotype ranks as medium-sized. V is TRBV7-6 and J is TRBJ2-7; TRBD1 is a possible D gene (6 bases). Germline CDR1 reads SGHVS; CDR2 reads FNYEAQ. V lost 5 bases and J lost 2, with 16 bases in between. This CDR3 has 15 residues. The CDR3 is CASSPQTGPTYEQYF. The DNA for the CDR3 is TGTGCCAGCAGCCCCCAGACAGGACCGACCTACGAGCAGTACTTC.

This chain joins TRBV5-4 and TRBJ1-3, with D unclear. Germline V CDR1 and CDR2: SGHNT, YYREEE (reference sequence). Trimming removed 4 bases at V and 0 bases at J, with 11 bases between. The CDR3 spans 15 residues. CDR3 coding DNA: TGTGCCAGCAGCACCGGACGGAGCTCTGGAAACACCATATATTTT. This sequence encodes CASSTGRSSGNTIYF.

In this sample, this clonotype is medium-sized. The chain carries TRBV6-5 and TRBJ1-1; D is perhaps TRBD1 (5 bases). V lost 4 bases and J lost 0, with 15 bases in between. The CDR3 covers 16 residues. Germline CDR1 MNHEY, CDR2 SVGAGI. CDR3 bases: TGTGCCAGCAGTTCGGGACGAACGCTAATGAACACTGAAGCTTTCTTT. It translates to CASSSGRTLMNTEAFF.

This clonotype appeared a few times. The chain couples TRBV12-3 or TRBV12-4 to TRBJ2-7; D perhaps matches TRBD1 (6 bases). The V end lost 0 bases, the J end lost 4 bases, and 10 bases lay between the germline ends. The CDR3 has 14 residues. The CDR3 loop is CASSLAGTRYEQYF. The CDR3 DNA sequence: TGTGCCAGCAGTTTAGCCGGGACAAGATACGAGCAGTACTTC.

This clonotype turned up a few times. The chain carries TRBV27 and TRBJ1-5, with 8 bases that match TRBD1. This CDR3 is 16 amino acids long. The germline gives CDR1 MNHEY, CDR2 SMNVEV (reference sequence). V lost 6 bases and J lost 4; bases outside the gene matches: 11. DNA of the CDR3: TGTGCCAGCAGCATCGTCGACAGGGGTAATAATCAGCCCCAGCATTTT. This encodes CASSIVDRGNNQPQHF.

This chain joins TRBV6-5 and TRBJ2-7, with D possibly TRBD2 on 6 matching bases. V lost 7 bases, J lost 4 bases, and 17 bases lay in between. Germline-derived CDR1 and CDR2 are MNHEY and SVGAGI. The CDR3 is 14 residues long. The CDR3 loop is CASKMDYSLYEQYF. In DNA, the CDR3 is TGTGCCAGCAAAATGGACTATTCCCTATACGAGCAGTACTTC.

The CDR3 reads CASRDQGGPYEQYF. The CDR3 DNA reads as TGTGCCAGCAGGGACCAGGGGGGGCCCTACGAGCAGTACTTC. V usage is TRBV6-6 and J usage is TRBJ2-7; tentatively, D is TRBD1 or TRBD2 (7 bases each). The CDR3 sequence is 14 residues long. The germline V gene has CDR1 MNHNY and CDR2 SVGAGI (reference sequence). Trimming cost V 6 bases and J 2 bases, with 14 bases left between them.

J is TRBJ2-1 and V is TRBV12-3 or TRBV12-4; perhaps TRBD2 as D (5 bases). V was trimmed by 1 base and J by 4 bases, leaving 5 bases between them. CDR3 size: 13 residues. In DNA, the CDR3 is TGTGCCAGCAGTTTAGGGACTTACAATGAGCAGTTCTTC. This gives the protein CASSLGTYNEQFF.

J is TRBJ1-5 and V is TRBV7-6; D not certain. V was pared by 4 bases and J by 6 bases, with 19 bases between. The CDR3 runs 16 residues. Germline V gene lookup returns CDR1 SGHVS and CDR2 FNYEAQ. In DNA form, the CDR3 reads TGTGCCAGCAGCTCCACCGTGGGGAGGGCGGGTCAGCCCCAGCATTTT. Protein sequence: CASSSTVGRAGQPQHF.

This clonotype was observed a few times. The rearrangement joins TRBV5-1 to TRBJ1-6; tentatively, D is TRBD1 (5 bases). V lost 5 bases to trimming and J lost 7 bases, with 13 bases between them. This CDR3 spans 14 amino acids. The germline CDR1 and CDR2 sequences are SGHRS and YFSETQ. CDR3 sequence reads: CASSRGEGNSPLHF. The DNA of the CDR3 is TGCGCCAGCAGTAGGGGAGAGGGGAATTCACCCCTCCACTTT.

The CDR3 coding sequence is TGCAGTGCTCATTACTCCAACTCCTACGAGCAGTACTTC. It specifies CSAHYSNSYEQYF. The chain joins TRBV20-1 to TRBJ2-7; no clear D. The CDR3 runs 13 residues. V lost 5 bases and J 0 bases, leaving 11 bases between the germline ends. Germline-derived CDR1 and CDR2 are DFQATT and SNEGSKA (reference sequence).

The chain links TRBV11-2 to TRBJ1-2; D is possibly TRBD1 (5 bases). The CDR3 consists of 11 residues. V was clipped by 0 bases and J by 10 bases, with 6 bases between them. Per germline, CDR1 SGHAT and CDR2 FQNNGV. Written as DNA, the CDR3 is TGTGCCAGCAGCTTAGACAGGGACTACACCTTC. This sequence encodes CASSLDRDYTF.

This clonotype has just a few counts. CDR3 in amino acids: CASSLERAYEQYF. DNA for the CDR3: TGTGCCAGCAGTTTAGAGCGGGCCTACGAGCAGTACTTC. The J gene is TRBJ2-7, the V gene TRBV27; perhaps TRBD2 as D (6 bases). CDR3 size: 13 residues. Trimming took off 2 bases at V and 2 bases at J, with 7 bases between the two ends. In germline, CDR1 is MNHEY, CDR2 SMNVEV (reference sequence).

The chain links TRBV7-3 to TRBJ1-1, with 8 bases aligning to TRBD1. CDR1 SGHTA and CDR2 FQGTGA come from the germline V gene. This CDR3 comprises 13 residues. The ends lost 5 bases at V and 7 bases at J; junction bases unmatched: 6. DNA for the CDR3: TGTGCCAGCAGCGGTACAGGGGGGGGTGAAGCTTTCTTT. Its protein product is CASSGTGGGEAFF.

The V call is TRBV10-3, the J call TRBJ1-5, with D tentatively TRBD1 (5 bases). There are 14 residues in the CDR3. Germline V CDR1 and CDR2: ENHRY, SYGVKD. The V and J ends lost 2 bases and 2 bases respectively, with 7 bases between them. Here the CDR3 DNA reads TGTGCCATCAGTGAGGGACATGGCAATCAGCCCCAGCATTTT. It encodes CAISEGHGNQPQHF.

The V call is TRBV5-5, the J call TRBJ1-1, with D possibly TRBD1 on 5 matching bases. Germline lookup yields CDR1 SGHKS and CDR2 YYEKEE (reference sequence). Trimming took off 2 bases at V and 0 bases at J, with 11 bases between the two ends. This CDR3 region has 15 residues. The CDR3 DNA sequence: TGTGCCAGCAGCTTAAAGTGGGGCGTGAACACTGAAGCTTTCTTT. Its translation is CASSLKWGVNTEAFF.

This clonotype has just a few counts. The chain has TRBV15 and TRBJ2-7; the match to TRBD2 covers 10 bases. Germline trimming cut 3 bases from V and 4 bases from J; bases unmatched to any gene: 6. This CDR3 contains 15 residues. Germline V CDR1 and CDR2: LNHNV, YYDKDF (reference sequence). The CDR3 reads CATSRKREGLYEQYF. The CDR3 coding sequence is TGTGCCACCAGCAGGAAGCGGGAGGGGTTGTACGAGCAGTACTTC.

V and J are TRBV7-2 and TRBJ2-3; 13 bases are a match to TRBD2. The CDR3 is 17 residues long. Germline V CDR1 and CDR2: SGHTA, FQGNSA. The V segment lost 5 bases and the J segment 6 bases; nucleotides outside the gene matches: 11. The CDR3 loop is CASSPWTSGRGGDTQYF. The CDR3 nucleotides are TGTGCCAGCAGCCCCTGGACTAGCGGGAGAGGCGGCGATACGCAGTATTTT. The entire variable domain, with the rest obtained from reference TRBV7-2 and TRBJ2-3, is as follows: GAGVSQSPSNKVTEKGKDVELRCDPISGHTALYWYRQSLGQGLEFLIYFQGNSAPDKSGLPSDRFSAERTGGSVSTLTIQRTQQEDSAVYLCASSPWTSGRGGDTQYFGPGTRLTVL.

The gene calls are TRBV5-1 and TRBJ2-1; possibly TRBD2 for D (6 bases). CDR1 and CDR2 from the germline V gene are SGHRS and YFSETQ. The V end was cut by 0 bases, the J end by 7 bases, with 11 bases between. The CDR3 sequence is 14 residues long. CDR3 protein: CASSLDGSVNEQFF. CDR3 nucleotides: TGCGCCAGCAGCTTGGACGGGAGTGTGAATGAGCAGTTCTTC.